The 22 T cell receptor beta chains reported below all come from one sample, sequenced in a study of human T cells and chemical hapten exposure. TCRdb ran MiXCR on the RACE reads and lists one entry per CDR3 protein. The repertoire holds approximately 72,000 distinct CDR3 sequences, 11% seen once, with roughly 1.4% in the top ten. Regarding time point: patch test 3, about 24 weeks after DPC sensitization. The treatment was: therapeutic diphenylcyclopropenone sensitization with weekly scalp DPC. The specimen comprised whole blood, sampled in connection with sensitization to the hapten diphenylcyclopropenone (DPC). These receptors all stem from a woman aged 45 to 65 with alopecia areata. Some clones in this sample may be carry-over from other donors' samples.

The sample holds many counts of this clonotype. The chain combines TRBV7-2 with TRBJ2-5; D is possibly TRBD2 (5 bases). CDR1 is SGHTA and CDR2 is FQGNSA in the germline V gene. Trimming took off 5 bases at V and 1 base at J, with 11 bases between the two ends. The CDR3 runs 14 residues. The CDR3, as DNA: TGTGCCAGCAGCCCCATGGCGGGCCAAGAGACCCAGTACTTC. Translating gives CASSPMAGQETQYF.

Remarks on this clonotype: A much larger clone differs by one base, so this may be a read error. V gene TRBV28 combines with J gene TRBJ1-5; no reliable D call. V dropped 5 bases and J dropped 4 bases, with 6 bases sitting between them. The CDR3 is 12 amino acids. Germline V gene data show CDR1 as MDHEN and CDR2 as SYDVKM. CDR3 protein: CASSTINQPQHF. Written as DNA, the CDR3 is TGTGCCAGCAGTACAATTAATCAGCCCCAGCATTTT.

In nucleotides, the CDR3 is TGTGCCAGCAGTTCATCCGGGACTAGCCTTGTTGGGCAGTTCTTC. Its translation is CASSSSGTSLVGQFF. The rearrangement uses TRBV28 and TRBJ2-1, with 9 bases matching TRBD2. The CDR3 extends over 15 amino acids. CDR1 MDHEN and CDR2 SYDVKM come from the germline V gene. The trim removed 4 bases at V and 12 bases at J, leaving 13 bases unmatched. Filled out from reference TRBV28 and TRBJ2-1, the complete variable domain reads DVKVTQSSRYLVKRTGEKVFLECVQDMDHENMFWYRQDPGLGLRLIYFSYDVKMKEKGDIPEGYSVSREKKERFSLILESASTNQTSMYLCASSSSGTSLVGQFFGPGTRLTVL.

This clonotype was recorded at least ten times. This chain links TRBV12-3 or TRBV12-4 with TRBJ2-4; 8 nucleotides agree with TRBD2. The CDR3 spans 13 residues. Trimming at V came to 5 bases and at J to 13 bases, leaving 10 bases not matched to a gene. The CDR3 protein is CASSPRGSGAQYF. DNA of the CDR3: TGTGCCAGCAGTCCCCGAGGTAGCGGGGCACAGTACTTC.

In its sample, this clonotype was seen a few times. The V gene is TRBV19, the J gene TRBJ2-2, with D maybe TRBD2 (6 bases). Germline V gives CDR1 LNHDA, CDR2 SQIVND (reference sequence). Trimming took 9 bases from V and 5 from J, leaving 16 bases between them. CDR3 length: 14 amino acids. Here the CDR3 DNA reads TGTGCCAGCCGTAGGGAGGAATTAACCGGGGAGCTGTTTTTT. It specifies CASRREELTGELFF.

V usage is TRBV4-1 and J usage is TRBJ2-7; a possible D gene is TRBD1 (5 bases). The germline V and J ends were trimmed by 0 bases and 0 bases, with 9 bases remaining between them. The CDR3 runs 15 residues. Germline loops: CDR1 MGHRA, CDR2 YSYEKL. CDR3 coding DNA: TGCGCCAGCAGCCAAGATCAGGGCCACTCCTACGAGCAGTACTTC. Translation gives CASSQDQGHSYEQYF.

The chain links TRBV28 to TRBJ2-5, with 9 bases that match TRBD1. The CDR3 contains 13 residues. V was pared by 6 bases and J by 5 bases, with 4 bases of the junction left unmatched. The V gene's germline CDR1 is MDHEN and CDR2 SYDVKM. The CDR3 DNA reads TGTGCCAGCAGGACGACAGGGGGTGAGACCCAGTACTTC. It yields the protein CASRTTGGETQYF. The complete variable domain, with remaining parts taken from reference TRBV28 and TRBJ2-5, reads DVKVTQSSRYLVKRTGEKVFLECVQDMDHENMFWYRQDPGLGLRLIYFSYDVKMKEKGDIPEGYSVSREKKERFSLILESASTNQTSMYLCASRTTGGETQYFGPGTRLLVL.

V usage is TRBV12-3 or TRBV12-4 and J usage is TRBJ2-7, with 9 bases aligning to TRBD1. The CDR3 totals 12 residues. Unmatched junction bases numbered 4, after V lost 7 bases and J lost 6 bases. CDR3 DNA: TGTGCCAGCACCTTGACAGGGGGCGAGCAGTACTTC. The encoded protein is CASTLTGGEQYF.

The chain links TRBV29-1 to TRBJ2-5; 7 bases map to TRBD1. The V gene's germline CDR1 is SQVTM and CDR2 ANQGSEA. J gave up 2 bases and V 6 bases, and 6 bases lay outside the gene matches. The CDR3 extends over 13 amino acids. CDR3 amino acids: CSVATGAQETQYF. The CDR3 DNA sequence: TGCAGCGTGGCTACAGGGGCGCAAGAGACCCAGTACTTC.

In this sample, this clonotype turned up many times. This chain joins TRBV18 and TRBJ2-3; TRBD1 matches 9 bases. V was clipped by 6 bases and J by 3 bases; unmatched bases: 13. The CDR3 length is 17 residues. Germline V gives CDR1 KGHSH, CDR2 LQKENI. The CDR3 loop is CASSPVPGQGRTDTQYF. The CDR3 coding sequence is TGTGCCAGCTCGCCAGTCCCGGGACAGGGAAGGACAGATACGCAGTATTTT.

This clonotype was found many times. V and J are TRBV3-1 and TRBJ2-5, with 8 bases that match TRBD2. CDR3 length: 17 residues. The V segment lost 0 bases and the J segment 3 bases; nucleotides outside the gene matches: 9. Germline V CDR1 and CDR2: LGHDT, YNNKEL (reference sequence). CDR3 in amino acids: CASSQDLREAGEETQYF. CDR3 bases: TGTGCCAGCAGCCAAGATTTGAGGGAAGCGGGAGAAGAGACCCAGTACTTC.

This clonotype was detected ten times or more. The V call is TRBV2, the J call TRBJ1-1; D may be TRBD1 (6 bases). Trimming pared 3 bases from V and 0 bases from J, leaving 11 bases between. Germline assignment: CDR1 SNHLY and CDR2 FYNNEI. CDR3 length: 15 amino acids. In DNA, the CDR3 is TGTGCCAGCAGTGATCAGGGACACATGAACACTGAAGCTTTCTTT. Translation: CASSDQGHMNTEAFF.

This clonotype was found many times. The chain employs TRBV3-1 and TRBJ1-2; 7 positions agree with TRBD1. CDR1 LGHDT and CDR2 YNNKEL come from the germline V gene (reference sequence). CDR3 length equals 14 residues. J gave up 7 bases and V 5 bases, and 10 bases lay outside the gene matches. CDR3 DNA: TGTGCCAGCAGCTCCAACCGTGGGGACAGTGGCTACACCTTC. Protein sequence: CASSSNRGDSGYTF.

This clonotype was counted at least ten times. V gene TRBV7-2 combines with J gene TRBJ1-2; D remains unclear. The CDR3 has 14 residues. CDR1 is SGHTA and CDR2 is FQGNSA in the germline V gene. The V and J ends lost 2 bases and 8 bases respectively, with 15 bases between them. The CDR3 loop is CASSLKVFVEGYTF. For the CDR3, the DNA is TGTGCCAGCAGCTTAAAGGTGTTTGTCGAAGGCTACACCTTC.

This clonotype was counted ten times or more. CDR3 DNA sequence: TGTGCCAGCAGCTTACTGGTGGCTAATGAAAAACTGTTTTTT. This codes for CASSLLVANEKLFF. V and J are TRBV7-9 and TRBJ1-4; D is unresolved. The CDR3 is made up of 14 amino acids. The V gene's germline CDR1 is SEHNR and CDR2 FQNEAQ (reference sequence). The V gene lost 2 bases and the J gene lost 3 bases, with 7 bases spanning the gap.

This clonotype was recorded a few times. V usage is TRBV7-6 and J usage is TRBJ1-3; possibly TRBD1 for D (5 bases). Germline loops: CDR1 SGHVS, CDR2 FNYEAQ. Trimming removed 5 bases at V and 2 bases at J, with 16 bases between. The CDR3 contains 16 residues. This CDR3 is CASSPQTAVAGNTIYF. The CDR3, as DNA: TGTGCCAGCAGCCCACAGACAGCGGTCGCTGGAAACACCATATATTTT.

This clonotype was seen many times. This chain links TRBV10-3 with TRBJ2-7, with a tentative D call TRBD1 (6 bases). This CDR3 has 12 residues. The V gene's germline CDR1 is ENHRY and CDR2 SYGVKD. Between the trimmed V and J ends, which lost 6 bases and 0 bases, there was a span of 6 bases. The CDR3 sequence is CAIRDSSYEQYF. The CDR3 nucleotides are TGTGCCATCAGGGACAGCTCCTACGAGCAGTACTTC.

V is TRBV28 and J is TRBJ2-7, with D perhaps being TRBD1 or TRBD2 (6 bases each). This CDR3 region has 13 residues. CDR1 MDHEN and CDR2 SYDVKM come from the germline V gene. Trimming left V 6 bases short and J 2 bases short, with 11 bases between. CDR3 in amino acids: CASSGRGPYEQYF. The CDR3 DNA follows: TGTGCCAGCAGCGGACGGGGGCCCTACGAGCAGTACTTC.

For this clonotype: The junction does not match germline at one end; this may be a read error. V is TRBV24-1 and J is TRBJ1-5; 8 nucleotides agree with TRBD1. Germline V gene data show CDR1 as KGHDR and CDR2 as SFDVKD. This CDR3 region has 13 residues. In nucleotides, the CDR3 is TGTGTCACCAGCGCAGGGGGCCTGCAGCCCCAGCATTTT. Its translation is CVTSAGGLQPQHF.

The V call is TRBV7-6, the J call TRBJ1-2; D is perhaps TRBD1 (5 bases). The CDR3 is made up of 18 amino acids. Between the trimmed V and J ends, which lost 2 bases and 0 bases, there was a span of 19 bases. The germline V gene has CDR1 SGHVS and CDR2 FNYEAQ. CDR3 residues: CASSLNGRAGSSNYGYTF. As DNA, the CDR3 is TGTGCCAGCAGCTTAAACGGCCGGGCAGGGAGTTCTAACTATGGCTACACCTTC.

This clonotype was observed many times. The chain combines TRBV28 with TRBJ2-2; no definite D call. Looked up from germline, CDR1 is MDHEN and CDR2 is SYDVKM. V was cut by 5 bases and J by 7 bases, with 8 bases left in between. This CDR3 region has 12 residues. CDR3 sequence: CASSIRIGELFF. The CDR3 bases are TGTGCCAGCAGTATTCGTATCGGGGAGCTGTTTTTT.

This clonotype was observed a few times. The chain's CDR3 is CSVEGVTGVEAFF. The DNA for the CDR3 is TGCAGCGTTGAAGGGGTCACAGGGGTGGAAGCTTTCTTT. V is TRBV29-1 and J is TRBJ1-1, with TRBD1 identical over 7 bases. The CDR3 spans 13 residues. V trimming: 1 base; J trimming: 8 bases; junction bases outside the gene matches: 7. Germline-derived CDR1 and CDR2 are SQVTM and ANQGSEA.